This T cell receptor beta chain comes out of a study of blood T cell repertoires in COVID-19. This clone was counted once. Produced via immunoSEQ multiplex PCR; TCRdb's table is partial and in-frame only. Of around 190,000 clones in the sample, about 84% were seen once. The CDR3 is 14 amino acids. J lost 2 bases, V lost 4 bases, and 3 bases had no gene match. Germline V gene sequence: CDR1 SGHNT, CDR2 YYREEE (reference sequence). Sequencing input: peripheral blood. This chain joins TRBV5-4 and TRBJ1-2; 9 nucleotides match TRBD1. The TCR sequence derives from a human donor in a cohort sampled during active COVID-19. The CDR3 DNA reads as TGTGCCAGCAGCATGGGACAGGGAAACTATGGCTACACCTTC. It translates to CASSMGQGNYGYTF. The full variable domain, rest sourced from reference TRBV5-4 and TRBJ1-2, is ETGVTQSPTHLIKTRGQQVTLRCSSQSGHNTVSWYQQALGQGPQFIFQYYREEENGRGNFPPRFSGLQFPNYSSELNVNALELDDSALYLCASSMGQGNYGYTFGSGTRLTVV.